This T cell receptor (beta chain) was identified during a study of T cell responses to AZD1222 COVID-19 vaccine. Profiled with immunoSEQ multiplex PCR; TCRdb holds only in-frame clones, not every one. The sample has about 150,000 clones, 86% seen once; the top ten hold 5.5%. Germline loops: CDR1 LNHDA, CDR2 SQIVND (reference sequence). The CDR3 length is 14 residues. The V end was cut by 3 bases, the J end by 3 bases, with 11 bases between. The sequencing here drew on peripheral blood, taken on day 0 of MenACWY control vaccination. The sequence was collected from an adult in good health. The chain is built from TRBV19 and TRBJ1-1, with D unresolved. The CDR3 DNA follows: TGTGCCAGTAGTATGCCGCTGAGGGACACTGAAGCTTTCTTT. Translating gives CASSMPLRDTEAFF.